This T cell receptor beta chain was found in a study of spatial heterogeneity in lung cancer. Across the study: In raw reads, more than 9.5 appearances on average were recorded for each unique TCR and UMI combination.

Germline CDR1 SGHVS, CDR2 FQNEAQ. Trimming shortened V by 4 bases and J by 2 bases, and 12 bases separated the two germline ends. This CDR3 is built from 15 residues. Single TCR cDNA molecules each had their own unique molecular identifier. One entry per CDR3 protein, called by TCRdb with MiXCR from the 5' RACE reads. The sample has under 40,000 distinct CDR3 sequences, about 5.2% seen once. The sample's time point: sample taken at primary tumor resection. Whole RNA, which was extracted from tumor, nontumor lung tissue or frozen PBMC, was sequenced without any cell sorting. Notes on the study in general: Ubiquitous expanded tumor TCRs surfaced in blood more at resection than they did at follow-up.

Points on this clonotype: Its specificity is unknown.

Sequenced material: PBMCs, taken at surgery. The V and J genes are TRBV7-8 and TRBJ2-1; D gene unclear. The clonotype was recovered from a female donor with early-stage non-small cell lung cancer. The CDR3 DNA follows: TGTGCCAGCAGCTCTACGTTGACTCCCTACAATGAGCAGTTCTTC. Protein: CASSSTLTPYNEQFF.